Listed below are T cell receptor beta chains from one sample, sequenced in a study of Ad26.COV2.S vaccination and SARS-CoV-2 variants. Method: immunoSEQ multiplex PCR; TCRdb's copy keeps in-frame clones and lacks some. The data show 430,000 or so clones, with approximately 92% seen just once and 9% to 15% held by the top ten. Sequencing was performed on peripheral blood, taken in a trial of Ad26.COV2.S vaccine versus placebo. The source is a person between 18 and 60 years old who received the Ad26.COV2.S COVID-19 vaccine or a placebo. The CDR3 runs from the conserved cysteine through the conserved F or W. Fields, in order: CDR3 protein, CDR3 DNA, V gene, D gene, J gene, clone size. The D gene is left open where the match is weak. Clone size is given for some rows only: seen once, a few or many times, or a class if the clone is expanded.

cdr3_aa: CASSLLAGVLEQYF
cdr3_nt: TGTGCCAGCAGTTTACTGGCGGGAGTTCTCGAGCAGTACTTC
v_call: TRBV27
d_call: TRBD2
j_call: TRBJ2-7
clone_size: -

cdr3_aa: CASSSGPTDTQYF
cdr3_nt: TGCGCCAGCAGCTCCGGGCCCACAGATACGCAGTATTTT
v_call: TRBV10-2
d_call: -
j_call: TRBJ2-3
clone_size: -

cdr3_aa: CASSLVGNEQFF
cdr3_nt: TGTGCCAGCAGCTTAGTGGGGAATGAGCAGTTCTTC
v_call: TRBV7-6
d_call: -
j_call: TRBJ2-1
clone_size: -

cdr3_aa: CASSLKRGPSYEQYF
cdr3_nt: TGTGCCAGCAGCCTAAAACGGGGACCCTCCTACGAGCAGTACTTC
v_call: TRBV7-2
d_call: -
j_call: TRBJ2-7
clone_size: -

cdr3_aa: CASSPHRDQAGSFF
cdr3_nt: TGTGCCAGCTCACCTCACCGGGACCAGGCGGGGTCTTTCTTT
v_call: TRBV18
d_call: -
j_call: TRBJ1-1
clone_size: -

cdr3_aa: CASSGQEGQGFYNIQYF
cdr3_nt: TGTGCCAGCAGCGGACAAGAAGGACAGGGGTTTTATAACATTCAGTACTTC
v_call: TRBV3-1/TRBV3-2
d_call: TRBD1
j_call: TRBJ2-4
clone_size: -

cdr3_aa: CASRPPSRDEQFF
cdr3_nt: TGTGCCAGCAGGCCACCTAGCCGTGATGAGCAGTTCTTC
v_call: TRBV7-2
d_call: -
j_call: TRBJ2-1
clone_size: few

cdr3_aa: CASSQEYETQYF
cdr3_nt: TGTGCCAGCAGCCAAGAGTACGAGACCCAGTACTTC
v_call: TRBV14
d_call: -
j_call: TRBJ2-5
clone_size: -

cdr3_aa: CSASRSVGEKLFF
cdr3_nt: TGCAGTGCTAGTAGGTCCGTAGGTGAAAAACTGTTTTTT
v_call: TRBV20-1
d_call: -
j_call: TRBJ1-4
clone_size: -

cdr3_aa: CASSYEGQNSPLHF
cdr3_nt: TGTGCCAGCAGTTACGAGGGACAGAATTCACCCCTCCACTTT
v_call: TRBV6-5
d_call: TRBD1
j_call: TRBJ1-6
clone_size: -

cdr3_aa: CAGRFGSTEAFF
cdr3_nt: TGTGCGGGGCGATTCGGGAGCACTGAAGCTTTCTTT
v_call: TRBV6-5
d_call: -
j_call: TRBJ1-1
clone_size: -

cdr3_aa: CASSLGVSGSSTDTQYF
cdr3_nt: TGTGCCAGCAGCTTAGGCGTAAGCGGGAGTAGCACAGATACGCAGTATTTT
v_call: TRBV11-3
d_call: TRBD2
j_call: TRBJ2-3
clone_size: -

cdr3_aa: CASSIRGVRSSYEQYF
cdr3_nt: TGTGCCAGTAGTATAAGGGGGGTGAGAAGCTCCTACGAGCAGTACTTC
v_call: TRBV19
d_call: -
j_call: TRBJ2-7
clone_size: -

cdr3_aa: CASSRTGSTDTQYF
cdr3_nt: TGTGCCAGCAGCCGGACCGGGAGCACAGATACGCAGTATTTT
v_call: TRBV7-9
d_call: -
j_call: TRBJ2-3
clone_size: -

cdr3_aa: CASSYNRPANGYTF
cdr3_nt: TGTGCCAGCAGTTACAACAGGCCCGCCAATGGCTACACCTTC
v_call: TRBV6-2/TRBV6-3
d_call: -
j_call: TRBJ1-2
clone_size: -

cdr3_aa: CASSPLAVNTGELFF
cdr3_nt: TGTGCCAGCAGCCCCCTAGCGGTTAACACCGGGGAGCTGTTTTTT
v_call: TRBV6-5
d_call: TRBD2
j_call: TRBJ2-2
clone_size: -

cdr3_aa: CASSISGETQYF
cdr3_nt: TGTGCCAGCAGCATATCAGGGGAGACCCAGTACTTC
v_call: TRBV5-5
d_call: -
j_call: TRBJ2-5
clone_size: -

cdr3_aa: CASSHPGTRGYNEQFF
cdr3_nt: TGTGCCAGCAGCCATCCCGGGACTAGGGGATACAATGAGCAGTTCTTC
v_call: TRBV3-1/TRBV3-2
d_call: TRBD2
j_call: TRBJ2-1
clone_size: -

cdr3_aa: CASSLTGGNTGELFF
cdr3_nt: TGTGCCAGCAGCTTGACAGGGGGCAACACCGGGGAGCTGTTTTTT
v_call: TRBV7-6
d_call: TRBD1
j_call: TRBJ2-2
clone_size: -

cdr3_aa: CASSLDRGTEAFF
cdr3_nt: TGTGCCAGCAGCCTTGACAGAGGCACTGAAGCTTTCTTT
v_call: TRBV6-5
d_call: -
j_call: TRBJ1-1
clone_size: -

cdr3_aa: CASSARLGDLFAEQYF
cdr3_nt: TGCGCCAGCAGCGCGCGACTAGGAGACTTATTCGCCGAGCAGTACTTC
v_call: TRBV4-1
d_call: -
j_call: TRBJ2-7
clone_size: -

cdr3_aa: CASSVAVSTNTGELFF
cdr3_nt: TGTGCCAGCAGCGTAGCAGTCTCAACGAACACCGGGGAGCTGTTTTTT
v_call: TRBV9
d_call: -
j_call: TRBJ2-2
clone_size: few

cdr3_aa: CSVGGRPGGDEQFF
cdr3_nt: TGCAGCGTTGGCGGGAGGCCCGGGGGGGATGAGCAGTTCTTC
v_call: TRBV29-1
d_call: TRBD2
j_call: TRBJ2-1
clone_size: -

cdr3_aa: CASSLVQGGNTEAFF
cdr3_nt: TGTGCCAGCAGCTTAGTCCAAGGGGGGAACACTGAAGCTTTCTTT
v_call: TRBV11-2
d_call: -
j_call: TRBJ1-1
clone_size: -

cdr3_aa: CASSLGGSTYEQYF
cdr3_nt: TGTGCCAGCAGCTTAGGGGGCAGCACCTACGAGCAGTACTTC
v_call: TRBV7-2
d_call: -
j_call: TRBJ2-7
clone_size: -

cdr3_aa: CASSLKETQYF
cdr3_nt: TGTGCCAGCAGTTTAAAAGAGACCCAGTACTTC
v_call: TRBV12-3/TRBV12-4
d_call: -
j_call: TRBJ2-5
clone_size: -

cdr3_aa: CAWTRPNTGELFF
cdr3_nt: TGTGCCTGGACCAGACCGAACACCGGGGAGCTGTTTTTT
v_call: TRBV30
d_call: -
j_call: TRBJ2-2
clone_size: -

cdr3_aa: CASSSPDVGGQSYEQYF
cdr3_nt: TGTGCCAGCAGCTCCCCCGACGTCGGGGGCCAGTCCTACGAGCAGTACTTC
v_call: TRBV7-9
d_call: -
j_call: TRBJ2-7
clone_size: -

cdr3_aa: CASSLMGPTGGTQYF
cdr3_nt: TGTGCCAGCAGCTTAATGGGCCCCACCGGGGGGACGCAGTATTTT
v_call: TRBV7-2
d_call: TRBD2
j_call: TRBJ2-3
clone_size: -

cdr3_aa: CASSPVGRADTQYF
cdr3_nt: TGTGCCAGCAGCCCCGTAGGGAGGGCAGATACGCAGTATTTT
v_call: TRBV7-9
d_call: TRBD2
j_call: TRBJ2-3
clone_size: -

cdr3_aa: CATSPGTNNSPLHF
cdr3_nt: TGTGCCACCAGCCCCGGGACAAATAATTCACCCCTCCACTTT
v_call: TRBV2
d_call: -
j_call: TRBJ1-6
clone_size: -

cdr3_aa: CASRERTPLLEQYF
cdr3_nt: TGTGCCAGCAGAGAACGGACTCCTTTACTTGAGCAGTACTTC
v_call: TRBV28
d_call: -
j_call: TRBJ2-7
clone_size: -

cdr3_aa: CASSQVNQGSYGYTF
cdr3_nt: TGTGCCAGCAGCCAAGTGAATCAGGGTTCCTATGGCTACACCTTC
v_call: TRBV4-2
d_call: -
j_call: TRBJ1-2
clone_size: -

cdr3_aa: CASSFQVGNTIYF
cdr3_nt: TGTGCCAGCAGTTTTCAGGTGGGAAACACCATATATTTT
v_call: TRBV12-3/TRBV12-4
d_call: -
j_call: TRBJ1-3
clone_size: -

cdr3_aa: CASSYLVVEQFF
cdr3_nt: TGTGCCAGCAGCTACCTAGTGGTTGAGCAGTTCTTC
v_call: TRBV6-5
d_call: -
j_call: TRBJ2-1
clone_size: -

cdr3_aa: CASTSSNTEAFF
cdr3_nt: TGTGCCAGCACGTCCTCGAACACTGAAGCTTTCTTT
v_call: TRBV6-5
d_call: -
j_call: TRBJ1-1
clone_size: -

cdr3_aa: CASSQDSHLAGERTQYF
cdr3_nt: TGTGCCAGCAGCCAAGATAGCCATCTAGCGGGAGAACGTACGCAGTATTTT
v_call: TRBV3-1/TRBV3-2
d_call: TRBD2
j_call: TRBJ2-3
clone_size: -

cdr3_aa: CASSLVGRGYTF
cdr3_nt: TGTGCCAGCAGTTTAGTGGGAAGGGGCTACACCTTC
v_call: TRBV28
d_call: -
j_call: TRBJ1-2
clone_size: -

cdr3_aa: CASSDSGRPYGYTF
cdr3_nt: TGTGCCAGCAGTGACTCGGGCCGCCCATATGGCTACACCTTC
v_call: TRBV6-4
d_call: -
j_call: TRBJ1-2
clone_size: once

cdr3_aa: CASSRDRGLSNEQFF
cdr3_nt: TGTGCCAGCAGCCGGGACAGGGGGCTTTCCAATGAGCAGTTCTTC
v_call: TRBV7-2
d_call: TRBD1
j_call: TRBJ2-1
clone_size: once

cdr3_aa: CASSDLQGGELFF
cdr3_nt: TGTGCCAGCAGTGACTTGCAGGGCGGGGAGCTGTTTTTT
v_call: TRBV2
d_call: -
j_call: TRBJ2-2
clone_size: -

cdr3_aa: CASSLDAGNSYNEQFF
cdr3_nt: TGTGCCAGCAGCTTAGATGCAGGGAACTCCTACAATGAGCAGTTCTTC
v_call: TRBV13
d_call: -
j_call: TRBJ2-1
clone_size: once